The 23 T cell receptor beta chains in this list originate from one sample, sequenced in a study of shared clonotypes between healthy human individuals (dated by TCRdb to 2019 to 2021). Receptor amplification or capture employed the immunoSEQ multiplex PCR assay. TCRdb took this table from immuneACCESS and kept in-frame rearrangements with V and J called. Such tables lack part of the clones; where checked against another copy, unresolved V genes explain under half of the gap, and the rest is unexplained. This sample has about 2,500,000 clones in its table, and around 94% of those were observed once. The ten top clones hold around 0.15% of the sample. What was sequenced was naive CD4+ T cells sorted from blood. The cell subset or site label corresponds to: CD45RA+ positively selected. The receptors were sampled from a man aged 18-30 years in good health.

CDR3 protein: CAIKDGETQYF. The CDR3 nucleotides are TGTGCCATCAAGGATGGGGAGACCCAGTACTTC. The rearrangement uses TRBV10-3 and TRBJ2-5; D uncertain. The V end lost 7 bases, the J end lost 5 bases, and 8 bases lay between the germline ends. The CDR3 covers 11 residues. Germline V gene lookup returns CDR1 ENHRY and CDR2 SYGVKD.

CDR3 residues: CASSLQGTYGYTF. CDR3 coding DNA: TGTGCCAGCAGTTTACAGGGAACCTATGGCTACACCTTC. The chain is built from TRBV27 and TRBJ1-2; tentative D call: TRBD1 (5 bases). There are 13 residues in the CDR3. Germline assignment: CDR1 MNHEY and CDR2 SMNVEV (reference sequence). The V and J ends lost 2 bases and 4 bases respectively, with 8 bases between them.

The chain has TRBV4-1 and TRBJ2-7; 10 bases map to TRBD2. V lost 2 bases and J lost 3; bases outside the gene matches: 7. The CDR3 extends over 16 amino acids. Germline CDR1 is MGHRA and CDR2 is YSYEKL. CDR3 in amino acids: CASSQFPSGRGYEQYF. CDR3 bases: TGCGCCAGCAGCCAATTTCCTAGCGGGAGAGGCTACGAGCAGTACTTC.

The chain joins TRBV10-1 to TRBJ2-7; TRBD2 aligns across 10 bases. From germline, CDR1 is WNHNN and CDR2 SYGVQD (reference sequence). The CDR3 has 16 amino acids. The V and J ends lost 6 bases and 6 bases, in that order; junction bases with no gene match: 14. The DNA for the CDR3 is TGCGCCAGCAGCCGAGGCACTAGCGGGACTCAGGGCGAGCAGTACTTC. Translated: CASSRGTSGTQGEQYF.

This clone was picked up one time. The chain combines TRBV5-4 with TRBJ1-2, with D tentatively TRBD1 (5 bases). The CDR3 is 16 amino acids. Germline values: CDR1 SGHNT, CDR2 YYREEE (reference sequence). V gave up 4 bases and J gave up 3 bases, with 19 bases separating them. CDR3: CASSPSLWGDDYGYTF. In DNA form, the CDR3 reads TGTGCCAGCAGCCCCTCGTTATGGGGGGATGACTATGGCTACACCTTC.

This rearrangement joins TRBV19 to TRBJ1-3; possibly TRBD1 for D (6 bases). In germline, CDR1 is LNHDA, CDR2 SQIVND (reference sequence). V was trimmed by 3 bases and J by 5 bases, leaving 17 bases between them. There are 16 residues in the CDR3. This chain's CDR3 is CASSMGGPGARNTIYF. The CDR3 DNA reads TGTGCCAGTAGTATGGGTGGACCGGGGGCCCGAAACACCATATATTTT.

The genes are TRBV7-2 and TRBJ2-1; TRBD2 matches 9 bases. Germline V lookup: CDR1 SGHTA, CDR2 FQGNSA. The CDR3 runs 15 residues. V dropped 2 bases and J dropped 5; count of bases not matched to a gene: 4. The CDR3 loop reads CASSLIAGVNNEQFF. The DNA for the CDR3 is TGTGCCAGCAGCTTAATAGCGGGAGTGAACAATGAGCAGTTCTTC.

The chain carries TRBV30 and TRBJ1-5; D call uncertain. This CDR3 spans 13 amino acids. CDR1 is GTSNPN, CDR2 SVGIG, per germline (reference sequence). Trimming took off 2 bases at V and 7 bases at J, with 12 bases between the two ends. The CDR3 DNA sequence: TGTGCCTGGAGTAACATGGAGGGACAGCCCCAGCATTTT. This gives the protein CAWSNMEGQPQHF.

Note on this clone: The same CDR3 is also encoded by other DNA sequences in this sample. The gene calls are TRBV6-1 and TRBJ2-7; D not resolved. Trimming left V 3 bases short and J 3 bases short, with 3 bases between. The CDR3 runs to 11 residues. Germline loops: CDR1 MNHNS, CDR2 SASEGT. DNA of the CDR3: TGTGCCAGCAGTGAGTACTACGAGCAGTACTTC. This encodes CASSEYYEQYF.

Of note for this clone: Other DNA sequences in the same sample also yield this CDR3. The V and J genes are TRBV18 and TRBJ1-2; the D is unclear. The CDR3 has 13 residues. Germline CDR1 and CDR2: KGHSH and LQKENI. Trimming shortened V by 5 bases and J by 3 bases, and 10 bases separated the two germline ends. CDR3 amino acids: CASSGDTDYGYTF. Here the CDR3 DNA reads TGTGCCAGCTCAGGGGATACGGACTATGGCTACACCTTC.

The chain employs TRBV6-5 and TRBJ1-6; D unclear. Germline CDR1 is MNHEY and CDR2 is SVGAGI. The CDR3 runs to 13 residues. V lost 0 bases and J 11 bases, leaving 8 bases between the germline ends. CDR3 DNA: TGTGCCAGCAGTTACTCGACTCTGGCACCCCTCCACTTT. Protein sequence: CASSYSTLAPLHF.

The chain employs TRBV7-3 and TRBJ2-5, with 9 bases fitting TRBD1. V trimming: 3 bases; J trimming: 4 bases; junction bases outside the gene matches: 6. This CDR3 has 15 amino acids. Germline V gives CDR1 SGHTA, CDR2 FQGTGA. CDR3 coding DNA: TGTGCCAGCAGCTTCACAGGGGGCTGGCCAGAGACCCAGTACTTC. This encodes CASSFTGGWPETQYF.

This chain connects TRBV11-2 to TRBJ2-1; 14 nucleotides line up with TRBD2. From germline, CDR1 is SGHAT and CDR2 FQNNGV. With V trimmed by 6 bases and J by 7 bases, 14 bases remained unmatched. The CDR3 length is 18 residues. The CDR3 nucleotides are TGTGCCAGCAGAGTTACGGGACTAGCGGGAGTTGAATCGAATGAGCAGTTCTTC. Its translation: CASRVTGLAGVESNEQFF.

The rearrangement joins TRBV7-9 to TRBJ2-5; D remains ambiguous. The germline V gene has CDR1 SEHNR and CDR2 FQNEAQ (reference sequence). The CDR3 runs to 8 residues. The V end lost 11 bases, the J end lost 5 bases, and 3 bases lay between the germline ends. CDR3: CAVETQYF. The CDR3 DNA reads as TGTGCCGTGGAGACCCAGTACTTC.

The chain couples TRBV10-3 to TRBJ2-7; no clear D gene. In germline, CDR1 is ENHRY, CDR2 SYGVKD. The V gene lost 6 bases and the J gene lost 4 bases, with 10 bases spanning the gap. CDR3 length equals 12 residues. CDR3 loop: CAISATGYEQYF. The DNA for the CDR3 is TGTGCCATCAGCGCCACGGGTTACGAGCAGTACTTC.

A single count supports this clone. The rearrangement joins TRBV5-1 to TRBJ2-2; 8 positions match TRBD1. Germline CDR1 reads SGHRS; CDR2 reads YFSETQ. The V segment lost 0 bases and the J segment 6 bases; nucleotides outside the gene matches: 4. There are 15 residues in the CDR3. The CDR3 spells CASSLDRGSSGELFF. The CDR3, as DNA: TGCGCCAGCAGCTTGGACAGGGGGTCGTCCGGGGAGCTGTTTTTT.

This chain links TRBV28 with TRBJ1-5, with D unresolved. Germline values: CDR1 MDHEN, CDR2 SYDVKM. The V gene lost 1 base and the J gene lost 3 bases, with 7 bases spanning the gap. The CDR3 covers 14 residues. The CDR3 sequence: CASSLSAFNQPQHF. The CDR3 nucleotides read TGTGCCAGCAGTTTATCGGCCTTCAATCAGCCCCAGCATTTT. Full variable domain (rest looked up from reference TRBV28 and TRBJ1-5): DVKVTQSSRYLVKRTGEKVFLECVQDMDHENMFWYRQDPGLGLRLIYFSYDVKMKEKGDIPEGYSVSREKKERFSLILESASTNQTSMYLCASSLSAFNQPQHFGDGTRLSIL.

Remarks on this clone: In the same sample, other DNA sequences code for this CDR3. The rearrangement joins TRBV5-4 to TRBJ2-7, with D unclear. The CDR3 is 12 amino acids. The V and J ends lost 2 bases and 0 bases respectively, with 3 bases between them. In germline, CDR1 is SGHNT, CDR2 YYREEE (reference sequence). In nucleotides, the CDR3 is TGTGCCAGCAGCTTAAGCTCCTACGAGCAGTACTTC. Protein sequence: CASSLSSYEQYF.

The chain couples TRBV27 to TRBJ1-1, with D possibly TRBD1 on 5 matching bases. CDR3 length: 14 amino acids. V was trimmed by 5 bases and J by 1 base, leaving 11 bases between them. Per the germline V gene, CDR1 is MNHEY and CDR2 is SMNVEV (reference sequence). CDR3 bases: TGTGCCAGCAGTCGGGGCCGACAGAACACTGAAGCTTTCTTT. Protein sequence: CASSRGRQNTEAFF.

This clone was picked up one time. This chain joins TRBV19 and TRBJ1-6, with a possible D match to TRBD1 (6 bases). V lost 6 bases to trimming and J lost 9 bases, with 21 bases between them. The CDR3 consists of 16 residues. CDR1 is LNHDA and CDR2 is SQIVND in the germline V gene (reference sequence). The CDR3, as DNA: TGTGCCAGTAGCCTAATCGGATCAGGGGCGAGTTCACCCCTCCACTTT. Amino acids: CASSLIGSGASSPLHF.

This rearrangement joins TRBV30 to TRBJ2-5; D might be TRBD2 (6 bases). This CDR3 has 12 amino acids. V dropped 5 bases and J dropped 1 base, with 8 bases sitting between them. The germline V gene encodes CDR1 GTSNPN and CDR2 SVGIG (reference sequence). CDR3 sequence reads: CAWGGFQETQYF. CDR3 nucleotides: TGTGCCTGGGGGGGGTTCCAAGAGACCCAGTACTTC.

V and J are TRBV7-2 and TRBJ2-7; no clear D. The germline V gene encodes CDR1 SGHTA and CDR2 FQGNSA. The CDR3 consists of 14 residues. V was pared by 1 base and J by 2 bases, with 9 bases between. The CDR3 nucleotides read TGTGCCAGCAGCTTAGGCGGTGCCACCTACGAGCAGTACTTC. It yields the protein CASSLGGATYEQYF.

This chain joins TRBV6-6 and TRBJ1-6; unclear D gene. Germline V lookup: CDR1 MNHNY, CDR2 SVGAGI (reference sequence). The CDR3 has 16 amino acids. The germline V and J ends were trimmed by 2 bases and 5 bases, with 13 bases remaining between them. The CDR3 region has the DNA TGTGCCAGCAGTTACCGTCAGCTCCGGGATAATTCACCCCTCCACTTT. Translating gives CASSYRQLRDNSPLHF.